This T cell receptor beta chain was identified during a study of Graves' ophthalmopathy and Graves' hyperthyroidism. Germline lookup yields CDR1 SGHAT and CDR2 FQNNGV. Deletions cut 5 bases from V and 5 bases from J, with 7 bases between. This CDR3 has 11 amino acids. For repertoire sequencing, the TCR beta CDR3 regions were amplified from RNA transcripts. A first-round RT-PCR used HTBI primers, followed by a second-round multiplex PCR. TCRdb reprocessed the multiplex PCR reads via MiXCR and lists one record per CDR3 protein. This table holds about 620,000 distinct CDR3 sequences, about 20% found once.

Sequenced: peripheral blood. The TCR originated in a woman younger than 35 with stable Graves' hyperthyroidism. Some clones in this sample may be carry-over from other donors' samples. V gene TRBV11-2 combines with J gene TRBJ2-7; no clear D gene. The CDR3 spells CASSPYDEQYF. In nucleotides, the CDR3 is TGTGCCAGCAGCCCCTACGACGAGCAGTACTTC.